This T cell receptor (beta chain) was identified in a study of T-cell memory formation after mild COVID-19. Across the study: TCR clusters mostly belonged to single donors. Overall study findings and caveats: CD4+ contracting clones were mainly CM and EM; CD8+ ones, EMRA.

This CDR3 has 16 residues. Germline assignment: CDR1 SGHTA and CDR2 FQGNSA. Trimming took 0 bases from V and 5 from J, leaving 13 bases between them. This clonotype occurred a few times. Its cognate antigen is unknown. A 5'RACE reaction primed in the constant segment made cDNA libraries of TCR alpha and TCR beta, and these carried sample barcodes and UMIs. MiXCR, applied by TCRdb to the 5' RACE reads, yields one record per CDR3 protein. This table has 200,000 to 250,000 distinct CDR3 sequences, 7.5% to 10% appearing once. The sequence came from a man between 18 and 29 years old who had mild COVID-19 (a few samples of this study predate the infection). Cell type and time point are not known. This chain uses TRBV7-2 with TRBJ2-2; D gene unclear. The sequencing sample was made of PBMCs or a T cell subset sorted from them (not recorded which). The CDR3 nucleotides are TGTGCCAGCAGCTTAGCCACAGAGTCCTGGACCGGGGAGCTGTTTTTT. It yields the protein CASSLATESWTGELFF.